This TCR beta chain was recovered during a study of blood T cell repertoires in COVID-19. Study context: Collection of acute and convalescent COVID-19 samples took place in the United States, Italy and Spain. T cells, B-cell-depleted T cells, or PBMCs provided the cDNA or gDNA that served as material.

Sequencing was performed with immunoSEQ multiplex PCR; in TCRdb, only in-frame clones are kept and a portion is missing. Here the sample spans approximately 200,000 clones, roughly 82% being singletons. Donors in Cohort 3 who had recovered were those with two negative PCRs, healthcare professional clearance, or resolution of their symptoms. The germline V gene has CDR1 SGHVS and CDR2 FQNEAQ. This CDR3 is 15 amino acids long. V was pared by 0 bases and J by 5 bases, with 6 bases of the junction left unmatched. Material for sequencing was PBMCs or T cells enriched from blood (not recorded which). The receptor's source is a man in his forties or fifties who had recovered from COVID-19. The chain employs TRBV7-8 and TRBJ1-2; the match to TRBD1 covers 7 bases. CDR3 sequence: CASSLAPGGIYGYTF. The CDR3 DNA sequence: TGTGCCAGCAGCTTAGCGCCAGGGGGTATTTATGGCTACACCTTC.